What follows are 17 T cell receptor beta chains derived from one specimen sequenced in a study of vaccination effects on CD4 cells after COVID-19. Assay: immunoSEQ multiplex PCR; the TCRdb copy retains only in-frame clones and omits some. The table has some 61,000 clones, around three quarters seen once. Pools of viral peptides were used by the ViraFEST assay to expand antigen-specific CD4+ T cells ahead of sequencing. A roughly ten-day culture period preceded the isolation of CD4+ T cells. Participants completed two doses of the BNT162b2 or mRNA-1273 vaccine. The antigens of these receptors remain unknown. Sequencing used CD4+ T cells from PBMCs cultured with HCoV-OC43 spike peptides, obtained after COVID-19 vaccination. Specified subset: HCoV-OC43 spike overlapping peptide pool stimulation. The receptors originated from a human donor who received a COVID-19 vaccine.

CDR3 sequence (DNA): TGTGCCAGCAGCTTGGAGGTTATCTATGGCTACACCTTC. Its translation is CASSLEVIYGYTF. The J gene is TRBJ1-2, the V gene TRBV5-6; D not certain. Trimming shortened V by 0 bases and J by 4 bases, and 7 bases separated the two germline ends. Germline CDR1 SGHDT, CDR2 YYEEEE. CDR3 size: 13 residues.

V is TRBV4-1 and J is TRBJ2-5, with D tentatively TRBD1 (8 bases). This CDR3 has 14 residues. CDR1 and CDR2 from the germline V gene are MGHRA and YSYEKL. V lost 2 bases and J lost 5, with 12 bases in between. This CDR3 is CASSQQQGGETQYF. The CDR3 DNA reads as TGCGCCAGCAGCCAACAACAGGGGGGGGAGACCCAGTACTTC.

V and J are TRBV11-2 and TRBJ2-7; TRBD2 aligns across 8 bases. V shed 6 bases and J 0 bases; nucleotides not matched to a gene: 7. Germline V lookup: CDR1 SGHAT, CDR2 FQNNGV. The CDR3 covers 15 residues. The CDR3 protein is CASRLAAGSSYEQYV. CDR3 coding DNA: TGTGCCAGCAGACTAGCGGCGGGTAGCTCCTACGAGCAGTACGTC.

The rearrangement links TRBV18 to TRBJ1-5, with D uncertain. The CDR3 length is 14 residues. V was shortened by 2 bases and J by 6 bases, with 11 bases between the two germline ends. Germline CDR1 and CDR2: KGHSH and LQKENI. The chain's CDR3 is CASSPSSGSQPQHF. As DNA, the CDR3 is TGTGCCAGCTCACCATCGTCCGGGTCTCAGCCCCAGCATTTT.

The rearrangement uses TRBV5-1 and TRBJ2-1; D is tentatively TRBD1 or TRBD2 (5 bases each). Germline assignment: CDR1 SGHRS and CDR2 YFSETQ. V was trimmed by 4 bases and J by 12 bases, leaving 23 bases between them. The CDR3 consists of 15 residues. The CDR3 protein is CASSGTPGRIQVQFF. The CDR3 nucleotides are TGCGCCAGCAGCGGAACCCCGGGACGGATTCAGGTGCAGTTCTTC.

The genes are TRBV3-1 (or the pseudogene TRBV3-2) and TRBJ1-4, with D uncertain. Per the germline V gene, CDR1 is LGHDT and CDR2 is YNNKEL (reference sequence). The V end lost 2 bases, the J end lost 6 bases, and 13 bases lay between the germline ends. This CDR3 spans 15 amino acids. As DNA, the CDR3 is TGTGCCAGCAGCCAAAATGTGGACGATGATGAAAAACTGTTTTTT. Its translation: CASSQNVDDDEKLFF.

The V call is TRBV5-1, the J call TRBJ2-1; no clear D gene. This CDR3 comprises 14 residues. Trimming removed 1 base at V and 3 bases at J, with 8 bases between. Per germline, CDR1 SGHRS and CDR2 YFSETQ. CDR3 sequence: CASSLIPSYNEQFF. DNA for the CDR3: TGCGCCAGCAGCTTGATCCCTAGCTACAATGAGCAGTTCTTC.

The CDR3 is CASSLEGMVRAFF. Here the CDR3 DNA reads TGTGCCAGCAGTTTGGAGGGGATGGTGCGAGCTTTCTTT. This chain uses TRBV12-3 or TRBV12-4 with TRBJ1-1; weak D call: TRBD1 (5 bases). The CDR3 totals 13 residues. The V and J ends lost 3 bases and 10 bases respectively, with 15 bases between them.

This chain links TRBV3-1 (or the pseudogene TRBV3-2) with TRBJ1-1; TRBD1 might be the D (6 bases). V gave up 4 bases and J gave up 5 bases, with 11 bases separating them. In germline, CDR1 is LGHDT, CDR2 YNNKEL (reference sequence). The CDR3 length is 13 residues. CDR3 DNA: TGTGCCAGCAGCCCCACACAGGGAACTGAAGCTTTCTTT. Amino acids: CASSPTQGTEAFF.

V and J are TRBV5-8 and TRBJ2-5, with D hard to call. Trimming pared 4 bases from V and 1 base from J, leaving 17 bases between. The CDR3 has 16 amino acids. CDR1 and CDR2 (germline): SGHTS, YDEGEE. This CDR3 is CASSLSVGRSQETQYF. The CDR3 region has the DNA TGTGCCAGCAGCCTGAGCGTTGGCAGGAGCCAAGAGACCCAGTACTTC.

The chain carries TRBV7-2 and TRBJ1-5; D is unclear. The CDR3 is 14 amino acids. The V end lost 5 bases, the J end lost 6 bases, and 14 bases lay between the germline ends. The germline V gene has CDR1 SGHTA and CDR2 FQGNSA. The CDR3 nucleotides read TGTGCCAGCAGCGCCGACGGGCAGAGTCAGCCCCAGCATTTT. As protein: CASSADGQSQPQHF.

The chain uses TRBV5-1 and TRBJ2-5; D may match TRBD1 or TRBD2 (5 bases each). The CDR3 covers 14 residues. V shed 6 bases and J shed 5 bases, with 17 bases lying between them. Germline lookup yields CDR1 SGHRS and CDR2 YFSETQ. The CDR3 DNA is TGCGCCAGCACCCGAGGTGAGGGGTGGGAGACCCAGTACTTC. Amino acid sequence: CASTRGEGWETQYF.

The rearrangement links TRBV9 to TRBJ2-2; perhaps D is TRBD1 or TRBD2 (5 bases each). CDR1 SGDLS and CDR2 YYNGEE come from the germline V gene. CDR3 length: 17 residues. Trimming cost V 2 bases and J 6 bases, with 20 bases left between them. Here the CDR3 reads CASSVVSSSGPAGELFF. Written as DNA, the CDR3 is TGTGCCAGCAGCGTGGTATCTAGCTCGGGGCCCGCCGGGGAGCTGTTTTTT.

This chain uses TRBV7-2 with TRBJ2-7; the match to TRBD2 covers 11 bases. Germline V gene lookup returns CDR1 SGHTA and CDR2 FQGNSA. J was trimmed by 6 bases and V by 2 bases; bases with no gene match: 3. The CDR3 totals 14 residues. CDR3 in amino acids: CASSLLLAGGEQYV. The CDR3 nucleotides are TGTGCCAGCAGCTTACTCCTAGCGGGGGGCGAGCAGTACGTC.

The rearrangement uses TRBV5-1 and TRBJ1-5; D is uncertain. Germline V gene sequence: CDR1 SGHRS, CDR2 YFSETQ. The CDR3 loop spans 14 amino acids. The germline V and J ends were trimmed by 0 bases and 6 bases, with 10 bases remaining between them. Here the CDR3 DNA reads TGCGCCAGCAGCTTGGACAGAGCTTCTCAGCCCCAGCATTTT. Translated, it gives CASSLDRASQPQHF.

The sample holds one count of this clone. V usage is TRBV30 and J usage is TRBJ1-5; 8 bases agree with TRBD1. The J segment lost 7 bases and the V segment lost 5 bases, leaving 7 bases of the junction unmatched. The CDR3 spans 13 residues. Germline V lookup: CDR1 GTSNPN, CDR2 SVGIG (reference sequence). The CDR3 nucleotides read TGTGCCTGGGCCGGACAGGGTGGCCAGCCCCAGCATTTT. Amino acid sequence: CAWAGQGGQPQHF.

The chain joins TRBV6-6 to TRBJ1-5; D gene unclear. CDR1 MNHNY and CDR2 SVGAGI come from the germline V gene (reference sequence). Trimming removed 2 bases at V and 5 bases at J, with 10 bases between. The CDR3 covers 14 residues. The CDR3 loop reads CASSYVGGYQPQHF. The CDR3 nucleotides are TGTGCCAGCAGTTACGTCGGAGGTTATCAGCCCCAGCATTTT.